This TCR beta chain was retrieved from a study of blood T cell repertoires in COVID-19 (dated by TCRdb to 2019 to 2021). General notes on the study: Samples covering the acute and convalescent phases of COVID-19 were provided by collaborators in the United States, Italy and Spain. The material from the prospective study consisted of cDNA or gDNA derived from T cells, B-cell-depleted T cells, or PBMCs. Subjects who had been exposed to COVID-19, were actively infected with it, or had recovered from it provided the deeply sampled blood TCRbeta repertoires that made up the dataset. The repertoires were made available in a free public database intended to serve as a resource for research on the immune response to SARS-CoV-2. The samples were drawn from the first 160 participants of the ongoing ImmuneRACE study and from some 1,300 subjects provided by 6 global collaborators. The sample metadata nearly always contained a de-identified subject ID, COVID-19 status, age in years and sex. Where HLA class I and class II types were available, the types were taken from metadata supplied by the sample provider, not from assay-based typing.

Broader findings and caveats from the paper: Clinical and demographic metadata were provided uncurated, with the amount varying by source and participant.

One collaborating source in Seattle enrolled patients while the patients were actively infected and followed the patients over time throughout the course of disease. Collaborating institutions collected whole blood in K2EDTA tubes following their own protocols. Collaborator samples were shipped for TCRbeta analysis as frozen whole blood, isolated PBMCs, or DNA extracted from either sample type. Reading from cysteine to phenylalanine, the CDR3 counts 14 amino acids. Only the CDR3 part of the read is kept: 42 bases, read in frame from the first base. At the junction V is shortened by 4 bases and J by 2 bases; bases outside the gene matches: 5. In the germline V gene (reference sequence), CDR1 corresponds to SGHNT and CDR2 to YYREEE. This clone was found a few times. No antigen is known for it. No much larger clone exists at a distance of one base, and base qualities are not known. TCRbeta CDR3 regions were amplified from genomic DNA by means of the immunoSEQ Assay, a bias-controlled multiplex PCR. Under the source paper's analysis protocol: The number of nucleated cells in each sample was estimated from the amplification of reference gene primers within the assay. Sequence reads were collapsed and filtered to measure the absolute abundance of every unique TCRbeta CDR3 rearrangement. For each sample, productive Simpson clonality was calculated by taking the square root of Simpson's diversity index across productive rearrangements. Drawn from immuneACCESS, this table holds only the in-frame rearrangements with V and J called that TCRdb kept. Clones are partly lost; checked studies trace under half to an unresolved V gene and leave the rest unexplained. The D gene and trimming were derived from the DNA, and the V and J assignments and clone size from that table. Recorded for this sample are about 210,000 clones; approximately 85% of them occurred a single time. Roughly 5.1% of the sample lies in the top ten.

The specimen was peripheral blood. The source of this sequence is a woman aged 65 to 85 with COVID-19, enrolled during active disease. The chain is encoded by TRBV5-4 joined to TRBJ2-7; 8 central bases correspond to TRBD2. This receptor carries the CDR3 CASSVAGWTYEQYF. At the DNA level, the sequence is TGTGCCAGCAGCGTAGCGGGATGGACCTACGAGCAGTACTTC.